This T cell receptor beta chain originates from a study of blood T cells in healthy people across ages. For the second PCR, which ran for about 7 to 11 cycles, a sample-barcoded 5' primer and a J-beta primer mix were used. TCRdb passed the 5' RACE reads through MiXCR, listing each CDR3 protein once. Of some 560,000 distinct CDR3 sequences in the sample, 27% were seen once. Notes on this clonotype: Its matching antigen is unknown.

Findings of the study overall: Per million T cells, TCR beta diversity dropped about linearly as age rose.

Trimming shortened V by 0 bases and J by 4 bases, and 11 bases separated the two germline ends. CDR1 and CDR2 from the germline V gene are SGHVS and FNYEAQ. The CDR3 runs 15 residues. These records were also assigned to another study, of T cells of mothers and their children.

Sample: blood. The source of this sequence is a boy under 10 years old in good health. The V call is TRBV7-6, the J call TRBJ2-3; D is tentatively TRBD1 or TRBD2 (5 bases each). The CDR3 is CASSLAGTAPDTQYF. The CDR3 DNA sequence: TGTGCCAGCAGCTTAGCGGGGACGGCCCCAGATACGCAGTATTTT.